Listed here are 10 T cell receptor beta chains from one sample, sequenced in a study of a mutant IDH1 vaccine in newly diagnosed glioma (dated by TCRdb to the early 2020s). No antigens are known for them. Per the publication, the time point label means: week 11, during vaccination. Each vaccine dose was 300 ug of a 20-mer mutant IDH1 peptide in Montanide, given subcutaneously with topical imiquimod. Library method: the immunoSEQ multiplex PCR assay. TCRdb provides this immuneACCESS table in a form limited to in-frame rearrangements. Some clones are lacking; in checked studies, under half of them reflect an unresolved V gene, and why the rest are absent is not known. This sample lists about 110,000 clones; roughly 90% were detected once. The leading ten clones occupy 0.55% to 0.7% of the sample. Sequencing used PBMCs, obtained from a glioma patient whose treatment included an IDH1 peptide vaccine. The receptors here all came from a woman aged 45-65 years with glioma.

The rearrangement joins TRBV15 to TRBJ2-1, with 10 bases lining up with TRBD2. Germline lookup yields CDR1 LNHNV and CDR2 YYDKDF (reference sequence). V shed 0 bases and J 9 bases; nucleotides not matched to a gene: 5. The length of the CDR3 is 15 residues. The DNA of the CDR3 is TGTGCCACCAGCAGAGATCGGGGACTAGCGAGTGAGCAGTTCTTC. Protein sequence: CATSRDRGLASEQFF.

The chain recombines TRBV4-1 with TRBJ2-7; TRBD2 might be the D (6 bases). CDR3 size: 16 residues. The germline gives CDR1 MGHRA, CDR2 YSYEKL. V was cut by 4 bases and J by 3 bases, with 19 bases left in between. CDR3: CASSPTSGTSHYEQYF. The CDR3 region has the DNA TGCGCCAGCAGCCCGACCTCCGGGACTTCCCACTACGAGCAGTACTTC.

The chain uses TRBV28 and TRBJ1-5; tentative D call: TRBD1 (6 bases). From germline, CDR1 is MDHEN and CDR2 SYDVKM. The CDR3 has 13 amino acids. Trimming pared 6 bases from V and 7 bases from J, leaving 13 bases between. CDR3 sequence reads: CASRQGLKQPQHF. CDR3 in DNA: TGTGCCAGCAGACAGGGTCTAAAACAGCCCCAGCATTTT.

The chain links TRBV14 to TRBJ2-7; D is unclear. Germline CDR1 reads SGHDN; CDR2 reads FVKESK. This CDR3 region has 13 residues. The V and J ends lost 1 base and 2 bases respectively, with 6 bases between them. The CDR3 is CASSQAGPYEQYF. For the CDR3, the DNA is TGTGCCAGCAGCCAAGCTGGCCCCTACGAGCAGTACTTC.

This clone was detected once. The DNA for the CDR3 is TGCGCCAGCAGCCTATTAGCAGGTACAGATACGCAGTATTTT. Protein sequence: CASSLLAGTDTQYF. This rearrangement joins TRBV5-1 to TRBJ2-3; D call uncertain. CDR3 length equals 14 residues. From germline, CDR1 is SGHRS and CDR2 YFSETQ. Trimming removed 4 bases from V and 3 bases from J, with 12 bases in between.

V and J are TRBV19 and TRBJ1-5, with D perhaps matching TRBD1 (5 bases). The CDR3 covers 17 residues. Germline V gene data show CDR1 as LNHDA and CDR2 as SQIVND (reference sequence). Trimming took off 3 bases at V and 0 bases at J, with 15 bases between the two ends. The CDR3 loop is CASSISRGENSNQPQHF. CDR3 coding DNA: TGTGCCAGTAGTATCTCAAGAGGGGAGAATAGCAATCAGCCCCAGCATTTT.

The genes are TRBV30 and TRBJ2-3, with D possibly TRBD2 on 6 matching bases. Germline values: CDR1 GTSNPN, CDR2 SVGIG (reference sequence). The CDR3 is 15 residues long. V lost 2 bases and J lost 2, with 14 bases in between. In nucleotides, the CDR3 is TGTGCCTGGAGTACCGGAGGGGCACTCACAGATACGCAGTATTTT. Translated, it gives CAWSTGGALTDTQYF.

This chain links TRBV5-1 with TRBJ1-2, with D hard to call. The CDR3 consists of 16 residues. Germline V CDR1 and CDR2: SGHRS, YFSETQ. The germline V and J ends were trimmed by 0 bases and 0 bases, with 12 bases remaining between them. The CDR3 DNA follows: TGCGCCAGCAGCTTGGCCTGGAGGGATACTAACTATGGCTACACCTTC. It codes for CASSLAWRDTNYGYTF.

This clone has just a few counts. The genes are TRBV7-2 and TRBJ1-5; a possible D gene is TRBD1 (6 bases). The germline V and J ends were trimmed by 1 base and 0 bases, with 10 bases remaining between them. Germline assignment: CDR1 SGHTA and CDR2 FQGNSA. CDR3 length equals 16 residues. The CDR3: CASSLGTAYSNQPQHF. The CDR3 DNA follows: TGTGCCAGCAGCTTAGGGACAGCCTATAGCAATCAGCCCCAGCATTTT.

The V call is TRBV2, the J call TRBJ2-3; tentative D call: TRBD2 (6 bases). The CDR3 runs 15 residues. V lost 6 bases, J lost 3 bases, and 16 bases lay in between. Per the germline V gene, CDR1 is SNHLY and CDR2 is FYNNEI. The CDR3 is CASRQIVGRTDTQYF. DNA for the CDR3: TGTGCCAGCAGGCAAATTGTTGGGAGGACAGATACGCAGTATTTT.